In this sample, the clone carrying this TCR beta chain turned up a few times. Deletions cut 2 bases from V and 4 bases from J, with 12 bases between. Germline CDR1 is SGHTA and CDR2 is FQGNSA. The CDR3 totals 14 residues. Time point meaning: patch test 3, about 24 weeks after DPC sensitization. Treatment given: therapeutic diphenylcyclopropenone sensitization with weekly scalp DPC. From whole blood left unfractionated, total RNA was extracted. This entry is derived from a study of human T cells and chemical hapten exposure. One entry per CDR3 protein results from TCRdb running MiXCR on the RACE reads. In the table there are about 190,000 distinct CDR3 sequences, 24% of which are singletons.

Sequences were derived from whole blood, sampled in connection with sensitization to the hapten diphenylcyclopropenone (DPC). The TCR sequence derives from a middle-aged woman with alopecia areata. Some clones in this sample may be carry-over from other donors' samples. The chain is built from TRBV7-2 and TRBJ2-7, with D possibly matching TRBD2 (5 bases). The CDR3 DNA sequence: TGTGCCAGCAGCTTATCATCCAGCGGATACGAGCAGTACTTC. Its translation is CASSLSSSGYEQYF.